This is a list of T cell receptor beta chains from one sample in a study of technical replicates of blood from a handful of donors. Libraries were prepared by immunoSEQ multiplex PCR; TCRdb keeps only in-frame clonotypes and omits some of them. Of about 100,000 clones listed, 90% to 97% are singletons. The sequenced material came from T cells isolated from PBMCs. The receptors derive from a human donor in good health. The CDR3 runs from the conserved cysteine through the conserved F or W. Each record gives: J gene, D gene, V gene, clone size, CDR3 DNA, CDR3 protein. The D gene is left open where the match is weak. For some rows the clone size is stated as once, few or many, or as a class when expanded; others skip it.

j_call: TRBJ2-1
d_call: TRBD2
v_call: TRBV28
clone_size: .
cdr3_nt: TGTGCCAGCACGGGACTAGCGGGGTACAATGAGCAGTTCTTC
cdr3_aa: CASTGLAGYNEQFF

j_call: TRBJ1-1
d_call: .
v_call: TRBV6-5
clone_size: .
cdr3_nt: TGTGCCAGCAGTTATAAAGCTCGAAACACTGAAGCTTTCTTT
cdr3_aa: CASSYKARNTEAFF

j_call: TRBJ2-7
d_call: TRBD2
v_call: TRBV5-4
clone_size: .
cdr3_nt: TGTGCCAGCAGCTTGGTCTCCTCAGCGGGAGGGAGCTACGAGCAGTACTTC
cdr3_aa: CASSLVSSAGGSYEQYF

j_call: TRBJ1-1
d_call: .
v_call: TRBV6-1
clone_size: .
cdr3_nt: TGTGCCAGCAGTGAATTGGCAGGGTTGGCTGAAGCTTTCTTT
cdr3_aa: CASSELAGLAEAFF

j_call: TRBJ1-4
d_call: .
v_call: TRBV6-1
clone_size: .
cdr3_nt: TGTGCCAGCAGTGATCGGGGGGGTTCTAATGAAAAACTGTTTTTT
cdr3_aa: CASSDRGGSNEKLFF

j_call: TRBJ1-4
d_call: .
v_call: TRBV6-1
clone_size: .
cdr3_nt: TGTGCCAGCAGTTTCACGATCACCAGGGAAAAACTGTTTTTT
cdr3_aa: CASSFTITREKLFF

j_call: TRBJ1-1
d_call: .
v_call: TRBV5-1
clone_size: .
cdr3_nt: TGCGCCAGCAGCTTGGGACAGGCGAACACTGAAGCTTTCTTT
cdr3_aa: CASSLGQANTEAFF

j_call: TRBJ2-2
d_call: TRBD1
v_call: TRBV2
clone_size: .
cdr3_nt: TGTGCCAGAACGGGACAGATGAACACCGGGGAGCTGTTTTTT
cdr3_aa: CARTGQMNTGELFF

j_call: TRBJ2-1
d_call: TRBD2
v_call: TRBV7-9
clone_size: .
cdr3_nt: TGTGCCAGCAGCTTAGGGGGCGGGCGGGAGCGGGATGAGCAGTTCTTC
cdr3_aa: CASSLGGGRERDEQFF

j_call: TRBJ2-7
d_call: TRBD1
v_call: TRBV25-1
clone_size: .
cdr3_nt: TGTGCCAGCAGTATATCCGGGACAGGGCCATCAGGGCAGTACTTC
cdr3_aa: CASSISGTGPSGQYF

j_call: TRBJ2-5
d_call: .
v_call: TRBV1
clone_size: .
cdr3_nt: TGCACCAGCAGCCACGAACACGGGGGGACTAGCGGGGGCTGGCCCCCTGAGACCCAGTACTTC
cdr3_aa: CTSSHEHGGTSGGWPPETQYF

j_call: TRBJ2-7
d_call: .
v_call: TRBV27
clone_size: few
cdr3_nt: TGTGCCAGCCAAAACAGGGACGAGCAGTACTTC
cdr3_aa: CASQNRDEQYF

j_call: TRBJ2-5
d_call: TRBD1
v_call: TRBV5-1
clone_size: .
cdr3_nt: TGCGCCAGCAGCTTGGGGACAGGGCAAGAGACCCAGTACTTC
cdr3_aa: CASSLGTGQETQYF

j_call: TRBJ2-1
d_call: .
v_call: TRBV25-1
clone_size: .
cdr3_nt: TGTGCCAGCAGTGAATGGTCGGCGGGCACCTACAATGAGCAGTTCTTC
cdr3_aa: CASSEWSAGTYNEQFF

j_call: TRBJ2-2
d_call: TRBD2
v_call: TRBV28
clone_size: .
cdr3_nt: TGTGCCAGCAGTTCCGGGACTAGTAACACCGGGGAGCTGTTTTTT
cdr3_aa: CASSSGTSNTGELFF

j_call: TRBJ1-2
d_call: TRBD1
v_call: TRBV5-4
clone_size: .
cdr3_nt: TGTGCCAGCAGTCAGGGACAGGGGGCGTTGGTTGGCTATGGCTACACCTTC
cdr3_aa: CASSQGQGALVGYGYTF

j_call: TRBJ1-1
d_call: .
v_call: TRBV6-1
clone_size: .
cdr3_nt: TGTGCCAGCAGTGAAGTGAGGAACACTGAAGCTTTCTTT
cdr3_aa: CASSEVRNTEAFF